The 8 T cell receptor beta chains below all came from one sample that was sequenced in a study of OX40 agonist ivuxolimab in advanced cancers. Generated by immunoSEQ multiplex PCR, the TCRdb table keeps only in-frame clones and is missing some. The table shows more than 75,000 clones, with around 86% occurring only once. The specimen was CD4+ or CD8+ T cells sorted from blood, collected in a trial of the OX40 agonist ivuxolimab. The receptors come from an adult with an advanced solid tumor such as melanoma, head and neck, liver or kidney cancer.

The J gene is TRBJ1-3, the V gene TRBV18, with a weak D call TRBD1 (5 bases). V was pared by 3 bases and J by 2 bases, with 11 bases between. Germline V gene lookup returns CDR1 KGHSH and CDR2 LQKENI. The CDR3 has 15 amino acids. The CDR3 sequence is CASSPGANAGNTIYF. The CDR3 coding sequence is TGTGCCAGCTCACCCGGGGCTAACGCTGGAAACACCATATATTTT.

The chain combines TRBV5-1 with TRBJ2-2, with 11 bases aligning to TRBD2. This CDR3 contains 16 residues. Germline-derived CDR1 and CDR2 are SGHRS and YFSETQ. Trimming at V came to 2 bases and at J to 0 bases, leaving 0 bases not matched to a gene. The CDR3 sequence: CASSFSGGANTGELFF. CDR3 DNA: TGCGCCAGCAGCTTTAGCGGGGGGGCGAACACCGGGGAGCTGTTTTTT.

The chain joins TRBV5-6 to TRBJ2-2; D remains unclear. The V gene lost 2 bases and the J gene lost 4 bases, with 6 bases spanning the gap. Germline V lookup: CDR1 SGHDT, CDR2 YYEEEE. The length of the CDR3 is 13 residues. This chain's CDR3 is CASSLGFTGELFF. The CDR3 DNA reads TGTGCCAGCAGCTTAGGGTTCACCGGGGAGCTGTTTTTT.

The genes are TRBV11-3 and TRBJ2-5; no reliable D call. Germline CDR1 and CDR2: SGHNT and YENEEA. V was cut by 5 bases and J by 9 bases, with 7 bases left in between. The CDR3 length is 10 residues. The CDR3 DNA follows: TGTGCCAGCAGCCGAAGGGCCCAGTACTTC. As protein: CASSRRAQYF. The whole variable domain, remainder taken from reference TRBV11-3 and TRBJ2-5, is EAGVVQSPRYKIIEKKQPVAFWCNPISGHNTLYWYLQNLGQGPELLIRYENEEAVDDSQLPKDRFSAERLKGVDSTLKIQPAELGDSAVYLCASSRRAQYFGPGTRLLVL.

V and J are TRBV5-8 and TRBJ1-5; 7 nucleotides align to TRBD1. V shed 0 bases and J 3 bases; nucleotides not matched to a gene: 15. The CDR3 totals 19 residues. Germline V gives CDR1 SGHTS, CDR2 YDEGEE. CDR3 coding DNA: TGTGCCAGCAGCTTGGCCGACAACAGGGGTTTGTGGACCAATCAGCCCCAGCATTTT. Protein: CASSLADNRGLWTNQPQHF.

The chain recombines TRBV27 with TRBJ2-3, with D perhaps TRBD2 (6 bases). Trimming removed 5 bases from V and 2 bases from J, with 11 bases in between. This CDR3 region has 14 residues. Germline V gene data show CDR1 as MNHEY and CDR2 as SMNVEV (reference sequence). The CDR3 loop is CASSPRGTTDTQYF. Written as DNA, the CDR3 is TGTGCCAGCAGTCCCCGGGGGACCACAGATACGCAGTATTTT.

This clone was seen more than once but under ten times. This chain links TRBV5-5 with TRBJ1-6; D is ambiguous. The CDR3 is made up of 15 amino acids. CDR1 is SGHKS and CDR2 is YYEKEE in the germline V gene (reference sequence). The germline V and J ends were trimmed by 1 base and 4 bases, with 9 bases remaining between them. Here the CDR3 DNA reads TGTGCCAGCAGCTTGATAGGTGCATATAATTCACCCCTCCACTTT. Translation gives CASSLIGAYNSPLHF.

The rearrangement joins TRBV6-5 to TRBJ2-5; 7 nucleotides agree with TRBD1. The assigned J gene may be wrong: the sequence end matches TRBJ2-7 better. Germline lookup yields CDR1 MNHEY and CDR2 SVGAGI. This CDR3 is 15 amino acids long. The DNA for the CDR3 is TGTGCCAGCAGTAAGGGGGACAGCCTATACTACGAGCAGTACTTC. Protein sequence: CASSKGDSLYYEQYF.